Listed here are 24 T cell receptor beta chains from one sample, sequenced in a study of CD8 T cells in ankylosing spondylitis. TCRdb reprocessed the 5' RACE reads with MiXCR, giving one entry per CDR3 protein. The data show about 540,000 distinct CDR3 sequences, roughly an eighth seen once. Findings of the study overall: Apparently characteristic of ankylosing spondylitis blood was a TCR beta motif (about 8 highly homologous variants).

The antigens for these receptors are not known. Material for sequencing was blood, either unsorted or a sorted T cell fraction (not recorded which). The receptors originated from a male donor with ankylosing spondylitis.

This clonotype came up many times. The chain combines TRBV7-9 with TRBJ2-5; a weak D match, TRBD2 (6 bases). In germline, CDR1 is SEHNR, CDR2 FQNEAQ (reference sequence). V lost 0 bases and J 5 bases, leaving 19 bases between the germline ends. This CDR3 has 17 residues. The CDR3 bases are TGTGCCAGCAGCTTAGCGCGTTCGGGGGTTCGTTCGGAGACCCAGTACTTC. Residues: CASSLARSGVRSETQYF.

This clonotype was detected a few times. CDR3 protein: CASSWGNNYGYTF. The CDR3 DNA is TGTGCCAGCAGTTGGGGGAATAACTATGGCTACACCTTC. The chain couples TRBV12-3 or TRBV12-4 to TRBJ1-2, with D possibly being TRBD1 (5 bases). The germline V and J ends were trimmed by 4 bases and 1 base, with 7 bases remaining between them. The CDR3 is 13 residues long.

For this clonotype: A much larger clone sits a single nucleotide away, making a read error possible. The chain links TRBV5-1 to TRBJ2-7; TRBD2 is a possible D gene (5 bases). In germline, CDR1 is SGHRS, CDR2 YFSETQ. V was shortened by 4 bases and J by 3 bases, with 14 bases between the two germline ends. This CDR3 is built from 14 residues. CDR3 protein: CASSVDFTGYEQYV. The CDR3 DNA follows: TGCGCCAGCAGCGTGGACTTCACGGGCTACGAGCAGTACGTC.

This rearrangement joins TRBV20-1 to TRBJ2-5, with TRBD2 matching over 11 bases. Germline CDR1 is DFQATT and CDR2 is SNEGSKA (reference sequence). The ends lost 0 bases at V and 4 bases at J; junction bases unmatched: 4. CDR3 length: 15 residues. CDR3 residues: CSARDPLAGVETQYF. In DNA, the CDR3 is TGCAGTGCTAGAGATCCACTAGCGGGAGTAGAGACCCAGTACTTC.

This clonotype appeared a few times. The CDR3 nucleotides are TGTGCCAGCAGTCCTCTAGCGGAGACCACAGATACGCAGTATTTT. Protein: CASSPLAETTDTQYF. The chain employs TRBV6-1 and TRBJ2-3, with 7 bases aligning to TRBD2. With 5 bases clipped from V and 2 bases from J, the junction kept 7 bases outside the gene matches. Per the germline V gene, CDR1 is MNHNS and CDR2 is SASEGT. This CDR3 spans 15 amino acids.

The chain couples TRBV14 to TRBJ2-3; D gene unclear. This CDR3 region has 13 residues. Deletions cut 0 bases from V and 14 bases from J, with 15 bases between. The germline CDR1 and CDR2 sequences are SGHDN and FVKESK. The CDR3 reads CASSQDNSQERYF. The CDR3 region has the DNA TGTGCCAGCAGCCAAGATAACTCCCAAGAGAGGTATTTT.

This clonotype was observed a few times. J is TRBJ2-2 and V is TRBV12-3 or TRBV12-4; tentative D call: TRBD2 (8 bases). Trimming removed 5 bases from V and 3 bases from J, with 16 bases in between. The CDR3 runs 16 residues. CDR3 sequence (DNA): TGTGCCAGCAGTCACCGACAGGGACTAGACACCGGGGAGCTGTTTTTT. Protein product: CASSHRQGLDTGELFF.

This clonotype was counted between two and nine times. The chain combines TRBV4-1 with TRBJ2-2, with D possibly being TRBD2 (6 bases). Looked up from germline, CDR1 is MGHRA and CDR2 is YSYEKL. The length of the CDR3 is 14 residues. V gave up 3 bases and J gave up 6 bases, with 11 bases separating them. This CDR3 reads CASSQLEGPGELFF. DNA of the CDR3: TGCGCCAGCAGCCAGCTGGAGGGCCCCGGGGAGCTGTTTTTT.

At least ten counts were recorded for this clonotype. This chain links TRBV4-1 with TRBJ2-5, with a possible D match to TRBD2 (5 bases). V was shortened by 0 bases and J by 4 bases, with 12 bases between the two germline ends. Germline values: CDR1 MGHRA, CDR2 YSYEKL. The CDR3 spans 15 residues. The DNA for the CDR3 is TGCGCCAGCAGCCAAGATACGGGAAGAAGAGAGACCCAGTACTTC. It codes for CASSQDTGRRETQYF.

This clonotype was found a few times. The V and J genes are TRBV14 and TRBJ2-1, with D perhaps assigned TRBD1 or TRBD2 (5 bases each). Germline-derived CDR1 and CDR2 are SGHDN and FVKESK. V was shortened by 4 bases and J by 4 bases, with 17 bases between the two germline ends. CDR3 length: 16 residues. The CDR3 bases are TGTGCCAGCAGCCTTCGGCCCGGGACGCTGTACAATGAGCAGTTCTTC. Translating gives CASSLRPGTLYNEQFF.

This clonotype has ten or more counts. J is TRBJ1-2 and V is TRBV20-1; the D gene is possibly TRBD1 (5 bases). CDR1 DFQATT and CDR2 SNEGSKA come from the germline V gene (reference sequence). Trimming cost V 3 bases and J 6 bases, with 8 bases left between them. This CDR3 spans 11 amino acids. The CDR3 loop is CSARTAHGYTF. The CDR3 bases are TGCAGTGCTAGGACAGCTCATGGCTACACCTTC.

The sample holds a few counts of this clonotype. V usage is TRBV4-2 and J usage is TRBJ2-5, with TRBD2 matching over 9 bases. The V and J ends lost 1 base and 4 bases, in that order; junction bases with no gene match: 4. Germline V lookup: CDR1 LGHNA, CDR2 YNFKEQ. The CDR3 is 15 residues long. The CDR3 spells CASSQVSSGVETQYF. The CDR3 nucleotides are TGTGCCAGCAGCCAAGTTTCTAGCGGGGTAGAGACCCAGTACTTC.

CDR3 sequence: CASSQGQGAEETQYF. The DNA for the CDR3 is TGCGCCAGCAGCCAGGGACAGGGGGCGGAAGAGACCCAGTACTTC. The gene calls are TRBV4-1 and TRBJ2-5; 12 positions match TRBD1. The CDR3 has 15 amino acids. V gave up 3 bases and J gave up 3 bases; unmatched junction bases: 2. The V gene's germline CDR1 is MGHRA and CDR2 YSYEKL.

The CDR3 is CASTAKRDSYNEQFF. The CDR3 bases are TGTGCCAGCACAGCGAAGCGGGACTCCTACAATGAGCAGTTCTTC. The chain links TRBV27 to TRBJ2-1; 7 bases agree with TRBD2. V was clipped by 7 bases and J by 0 bases; unmatched bases: 6. The CDR3 sequence is 15 residues long. Germline CDR1 MNHEY, CDR2 SMNVEV (reference sequence).

V is TRBV5-6 and J is TRBJ1-4, with D tentatively TRBD1 (6 bases). The CDR3 contains 14 residues. Germline V gives CDR1 SGHDT, CDR2 YYEEEE. Trimming stripped 4 bases from V and 8 bases from J, with 15 bases between. The CDR3 DNA is TGTGCCAGCAGCCGGGACGGGGGGCCGGAAAAACTGTTTTTT. Protein sequence: CASSRDGGPEKLFF.

The V and J genes are TRBV7-8 and TRBJ2-7; 7 positions match TRBD2. Germline values: CDR1 SGHVS, CDR2 FQNEAQ. Trimming cost V 1 base and J 4 bases; bases outside gene matches: 4. The CDR3 covers 14 residues. The CDR3 DNA reads as TGTGCCAGCAGCTTAGTGGGAGGGCCTTACGAGCAGTACGTC. Translation: CASSLVGGPYEQYV.

This clonotype was found a few times. The genes are TRBV12-3 or TRBV12-4 and TRBJ2-2; D uncertain. There are 15 residues in the CDR3. V was cut by 6 bases and J by 5 bases, with 16 bases left in between. The DNA for the CDR3 is TGTGCCAGCAGCCTGAAAGTGAAAAGGACCGGGGAGCTGTTTTTT. Residues: CASSLKVKRTGELFF.

The chain combines TRBV20-1 with TRBJ2-5; tentative D call: TRBD1 (6 bases). Trimming shortened V by 5 bases and J by 5 bases, and 15 bases separated the two germline ends. The germline CDR1 and CDR2 sequences are DFQATT and SNEGSKA (reference sequence). This CDR3 contains 13 residues. This chain's CDR3 is CSAGDTFGETQYF. The CDR3 DNA follows: TGCAGTGCTGGGGACACTTTCGGGGAGACCCAGTACTTC.

This clonotype has at least ten counts. The chain joins TRBV7-8 to TRBJ2-7; a weak D match, TRBD2 (6 bases). CDR1 is SGHVS, CDR2 FQNEAQ, per germline. The CDR3 has 16 amino acids. V lost 1 base and J 6 bases, leaving 19 bases between the germline ends. Here the CDR3 reads CASSLGPGLITAEQYF. The CDR3 coding sequence is TGTGCCAGCAGCTTAGGGCCGGGACTGATTACCGCCGAGCAGTACTTC.

The chain links TRBV5-5 to TRBJ2-2; D remains ambiguous. The CDR3 sequence is 14 residues long. Deletions cut 5 bases from V and 1 base from J, with 9 bases between. The germline V gene has CDR1 SGHKS and CDR2 YYEKEE (reference sequence). The CDR3 coding sequence is TGTGCCAGCAGTCAAAACTGGAACACCGGGGAGCTGTTTTTT. Its translation is CASSQNWNTGELFF.

The V call is TRBV14, the J call TRBJ2-7; 8 nucleotides match TRBD1. Germline values: CDR1 SGHDN, CDR2 FVKESK. The J segment lost 6 bases and the V segment lost 7 bases, leaving 11 bases of the junction unmatched. CDR3 length: 14 residues. CDR3 sequence: CASNRQGWGREQYF. CDR3 sequence (DNA): TGTGCCAGCAACCGACAGGGGTGGGGTCGCGAGCAGTACTTC.

This clonotype showed up just a few times. The J gene is TRBJ2-7, the V gene TRBV7-9, with D possibly matching TRBD1 (5 bases). Germline V gives CDR1 SEHNR, CDR2 FQNEAQ (reference sequence). Between the trimmed V and J ends, which lost 2 bases and 4 bases, there was a span of 12 bases. CDR3 size: 14 residues. The CDR3 DNA is TGTGCCAGCAGCTTAAAGCAGGGCCCTTACGAGCAGTACGTC. Its translation is CASSLKQGPYEQYV.

This clonotype has ten or more counts. This chain joins TRBV20-1 and TRBJ1-2; a weak D match, TRBD1 (5 bases). V was cut by 0 bases and J by 1 base, with 18 bases left in between. CDR3 length: 17 amino acids. CDR1 DFQATT and CDR2 SNEGSKA come from the germline V gene (reference sequence). The CDR3 loop is CSARDQHWAGRNYGYTF. CDR3 in DNA: TGCAGTGCTAGAGATCAACACTGGGCAGGGCGTAACTATGGCTACACCTTC.

The rearrangement uses TRBV10-3 and TRBJ2-6; D unclear. Looked up from germline, CDR1 is ENHRY and CDR2 is SYGVKD. Trimming shortened V by 1 base and J by 0 bases, and 16 bases separated the two germline ends. This CDR3 region has 19 residues. Here the CDR3 reads CAISEFSWTGLSGANVLTF. In DNA, the CDR3 is TGTGCCATCAGTGAGTTCTCCTGGACGGGCCTCTCTGGGGCCAACGTCCTGACTTTC.